This passage covers 16 T cell receptor beta chains from one sample sequenced in a study of CD8 T cells in ankylosing spondylitis. Using its own MiXCR run on the 5' RACE reads, TCRdb lists one record per CDR3 protein. The sample has roughly 160,000 distinct CDR3 sequences, approximately 9% seen once. Sequencing input: blood, either unsorted or a sorted T cell fraction (not recorded which). The receptors stem from a female donor with ankylosing spondylitis or in good health (not recorded which).

The sample holds many counts of this clonotype. The CDR3 DNA reads as TGTGCCAGCAGTTTTGCCTTGGCCGACTCAGCAGAGACCCAGTACTTC. Its protein product is CASSFALADSAETQYF. This chain links TRBV12-3 or TRBV12-4 with TRBJ2-5; D unresolved. Trimming took off 3 bases at V and 4 bases at J, with 18 bases between the two ends. The CDR3 contains 16 residues.

The CDR3 sequence: CSVDSYTGELFF. The CDR3 bases are TGCAGCGTTGACTCGTACACCGGGGAGCTGTTTTTT. This chain links TRBV29-1 with TRBJ2-2; no definite D call. V lost 3 bases and J lost 3, with 5 bases in between. The CDR3 has 12 residues. The V gene's germline CDR1 is SQVTM and CDR2 ANQGSEA.

In its sample, this clonotype was seen a few times. The V gene is TRBV4-3, the J gene TRBJ2-7; 10 bases match TRBD1. Germline-derived CDR1 and CDR2 are LGHNA and YSLEER. After removal of 3 bases from V and 5 bases from J, the junction contained 10 bases not matched to a gene. The CDR3 covers 16 residues. CDR3 DNA: TGCGCCAGCAGCCACTCGTTTGGACAGGGGGTCAACGAGCAGTACTTC. It translates to CASSHSFGQGVNEQYF.

J is TRBJ2-6 and V is TRBV29-1; D remains ambiguous. CDR1 is SQVTM, CDR2 ANQGSEA, per germline. Trimming cost V 6 bases and J 2 bases, with 8 bases left between them. This CDR3 has 13 amino acids. Here the CDR3 reads CSVHEAGANVLTF. The CDR3 nucleotides read TGCAGCGTCCATGAAGCTGGGGCCAACGTCCTGACTTTC.

The count of this clonotype is one. The rearrangement joins TRBV9 to TRBJ1-6; tentative D call: TRBD1 (5 bases). Germline V gene lookup returns CDR1 SGDLS and CDR2 YYNGEE. The germline V and J ends were trimmed by 5 bases and 6 bases, with 12 bases remaining between them. The CDR3 is 14 amino acids. The CDR3 is CASRNGARNSPLHF. The DNA for the CDR3 is TGTGCCAGCAGAAATGGGGCGCGTAATTCACCCCTCCACTTT.

Many counts were recorded for this clonotype. J is TRBJ1-5 and V is TRBV7-8; D unresolved. This CDR3 is built from 14 residues. Germline V gene data show CDR1 as SGHVS and CDR2 as FQNEAQ. V was trimmed by 5 bases and J by 1 base, leaving 9 bases between them. CDR3 DNA sequence: TGTGCCAGCAGCACGCTGGGAAGCAATCAGCCCCAGCATTTT. The encoded protein is CASSTLGSNQPQHF.

The chain combines TRBV7-2 with TRBJ2-1; D is possibly TRBD2 (5 bases). Between the trimmed V and J ends, which lost 2 bases and 2 bases, there was a span of 10 bases. The V gene's germline CDR1 is SGHTA and CDR2 FQGNSA. The CDR3 loop spans 15 amino acids. CDR3 in DNA: TGTGCCAGCAGCTTAAGCGGCAACCCCTACAATGAGCAGTTCTTC. This sequence encodes CASSLSGNPYNEQFF.

This chain connects TRBV6-2 or TRBV6-3 to TRBJ2-7; the D is unclear. The CDR3 runs 12 residues. Trimming stripped 4 bases from V and 6 bases from J, with 10 bases between. Germline V gene data show CDR1 as MNHEY and CDR2 as SVGEGT. CDR3 sequence (DNA): TGTGCCAGCAGTTCCCCCTTTCTCGAGCAGTACTTC. Translation: CASSSPFLEQYF.

Remarks on this clonotype: This may be a read error, as it is one base from a much larger clone. This rearrangement joins TRBV12-3 or TRBV12-4 to TRBJ2-1; a weak D match, TRBD1 (5 bases). V shed 8 bases and J shed 8 bases, with 16 bases lying between them. The CDR3 spans 13 residues. The CDR3 is CASGATVGDEQFF. The CDR3 DNA sequence: TGTGCCAGCGGGGCTACCGTCGGAGATGAGCAGTTCTTC.

This clonotype was seen only a few times. CDR3 nucleotides: TGTGCCAGCAGCGTCACACTAGCGGGAGGGTGGAATGAGCAGTTCTTC. This translates into CASSVTLAGGWNEQFF. The chain recombines TRBV7-6 with TRBJ2-1; 13 positions match TRBD2. Germline V gives CDR1 SGHVS, CDR2 FNYEAQ. The CDR3 extends over 16 amino acids. J lost 7 bases, V lost 5 bases, and 8 bases had no gene match.

This clonotype was recorded at least ten times. The V call is TRBV5-1, the J call TRBJ2-7; no clear D gene. This CDR3 spans 12 amino acids. The germline gives CDR1 SGHRS, CDR2 YFSETQ. Trimming took 2 bases from V and 5 from J, leaving 8 bases between them. The CDR3 nucleotides read TGCGCCAGCAGCTTCACATCGGACGAGCAGTACTTC. It codes for CASSFTSDEQYF.

This clonotype was seen repeatedly, ten times or more. The chain employs TRBV5-1 and TRBJ2-1; tentatively, D is TRBD1 or TRBD2 (5 bases each). The CDR3 totals 12 residues. V was trimmed by 7 bases and J by 7 bases, leaving 12 bases between them. CDR1 SGHRS and CDR2 YFSETQ come from the germline V gene. CDR3 sequence (DNA): TGCGCCAGCGGGGGTCGTGCGAATGAGCAGTTCTTC. It encodes CASGGRANEQFF.

This clonotype was detected ten times or more. CDR3 sequence (DNA): TGCAGCGTTGTACTAGCGGAGGTGCAAGATACGCAGTATTTT. Translating gives CSVVLAEVQDTQYF. This rearrangement joins TRBV29-1 to TRBJ2-3; TRBD2 matches at 8 bases. V lost 4 bases and J lost 5; bases outside the gene matches: 8. Germline V gene sequence: CDR1 SQVTM, CDR2 ANQGSEA. The CDR3 totals 14 residues.

The genes are TRBV5-5 and TRBJ2-7; TRBD2 aligns across 11 bases. The germline V gene has CDR1 SGHKS and CDR2 YYEKEE (reference sequence). There are 15 residues in the CDR3. V trimming: 1 base; J trimming: 4 bases; junction bases outside the gene matches: 4. The CDR3 is CASSLRLAGFYEQYF. The CDR3 region has the DNA TGTGCCAGCAGCTTGAGACTAGCGGGATTTTACGAGCAGTACTTC.

This chain connects TRBV4-3 to TRBJ2-7, with TRBD1 identical over 7 bases. V dropped 0 bases and J dropped 4; count of bases not matched to a gene: 3. This CDR3 spans 14 amino acids. Per the germline V gene, CDR1 is LGHNA and CDR2 is YSLEER. The chain's CDR3 is CASSQDDRVYEQYF. Written as DNA, the CDR3 is TGCGCCAGCAGCCAAGATGACAGGGTTTACGAGCAGTACTTC.

The chain uses TRBV4-3 and TRBJ1-6, with TRBD1 as a possible D gene (5 bases). The V end lost 0 bases, the J end lost 8 bases, and 11 bases lay between the germline ends. Germline V gene data show CDR1 as LGHNA and CDR2 as YSLEER. This CDR3 is 15 amino acids long. DNA for the CDR3: TGCGCCAGCAGCCAAGAAAGGCGGGGGGATTCACCCCTCCACTTT. This sequence encodes CASSQERRGDSPLHF.